A selection of T cell receptor beta chains follows, all from one sample in a study of shared clonotypes between healthy human individuals. Sequencing used immunoSEQ multiplex PCR; TCRdb keeps in-frame clones, though not all of them. The table records 1,500,000 or so clones, approximately 98.5% of them present only once. Material for sequencing was naive CD4+ T cells sorted from blood. These TCRs come from a man under 40 in good health. Both conserved end residues are part of each CDR3. A D gene is named only where the DNA matches it firmly. Size is omitted from some rows. Given values are once, few, many or a class for expanded clones.

>TRBV19|NA|TRBJ2-1|NA
TGTGCCAGTAGTATAGTTACGGGAGCTTTACACAATGAGCAGTTCTTC
CASSIVTGALHNEQFF
>TRBV5-4|NA|TRBJ2-7|NA
TGTGCCAGCAGCTTAGCAGGCCAGTCCTACGAGCAGTACTTC
CASSLAGQSYEQYF
>TRBV29-1|once|TRBJ2-5|TRBD1
TGCAGCGTAGAATTCGGGACAGGGAAAGAGACCCAGTACTTC
CSVEFGTGKETQYF
>TRBV18|once|TRBJ2-7|TRBD2
TGTGCCAGCTCACCCGAGGGAGGGATATCCTACGAGCAGTACTTC
CASSPEGGISYEQYF
>TRBV19|NA|TRBJ2-1|TRBD2
TGTGCCACAAAGCGGGACTCCTACAATGAGCAGTTCTTC
CATKRDSYNEQFF
>TRBV6-5|NA|TRBJ2-3|NA
TGTGCCAGCAGGATGACAGATACGCAGTATTTT
CASRMTDTQYF
>TRBV6-6|NA|TRBJ2-7|NA
TGTGCCAGCACCCCACCGGGACGGACTGCCGAGCAGTACTTC
CASTPPGRTAEQYF
>TRBV11-2|NA|TRBJ1-1|NA
TGTGCCAGCAGCTTAAGGTTACGGGCGACAGGCGCCTTAAACACTGAAGCTTTCTTT
CASSLRLRATGALNTEAFF
>TRBV6-5|NA|TRBJ1-2|NA
TGTGCCAGCAGTTACCGAAAGGAGGCGGGCTACACCTTC
CASSYRKEAGYTF
>TRBV6-5|NA|TRBJ2-7|NA
TGTGCCAGCAGGGGGGCTAGCGCCACCTACGAGCAGTACTTC
CASRGASATYEQYF
>TRBV6-5|NA|TRBJ2-2|NA
TGTGCCAGCAGTCTCCCCACCGGGGAGCTGTTTTTT
CASSLPTGELFF
>TRBV5-6|NA|TRBJ1-1|NA
TGTGCCAGCAGCTTGTCTCACATTGAAGCTTTCTTT
CASSLSHIEAFF
>TRBV11-2|NA|TRBJ2-2|NA
TGTGCCAGCGGCAGGGGTACTATTGCCGGGGAGCTGTTTTTT
CASGRGTIAGELFF
>TRBV19|NA|TRBJ2-1|NA
TGTGCCAGTAGTATTTTGCGCCGGGCCCATCGAGGCCATGAGCAGTTCTTC
CASSILRRAHRGHEQFF
>TRBV29-1|NA|TRBJ2-2|TRBD1
TGCAGCGTTGCGCCAACAGGGGTGTACGGGGAGCTGTTTTTT
CSVAPTGVYGELFF
>TRBV10-1|NA|TRBJ2-1|NA
TGCGCCAGCAGCGTAGACAATGAGCAGTTCTTC
CASSVDNEQFF
>TRBV12-5|once|TRBJ1-1|TRBD1
TGTGCTAGTGGTTTCGCCTCGGACAGGACTGAAGCTTTCTTT
CASGFASDRTEAFF
>TRBV7-6|NA|TRBJ2-5|TRBD1
TGTGCCAGCAGCTTGCCGGGACAGGGACAAGAGACCCAGTACTTC
CASSLPGQGQETQYF
>TRBV5-1|NA|TRBJ1-2|NA
TGCGCCAGCAGCCCTGCGGATGGGGACTATGGCTACACCTTC
CASSPADGDYGYTF
>TRBV28|NA|TRBJ2-1|TRBD2
TGTGCCAGCAGTGTGCCGTTGGGACTAGAATTGGGTAATGAGCAGTTCTTC
CASSVPLGLELGNEQFF
>TRBV19|NA|TRBJ2-1|NA
TGTGCCAGTAACCGAAACAATGAGCAGTTCTTC
CASNRNNEQFF
>TRBV6-5|NA|TRBJ2-5|NA
TGTGCCAGCAGTTACTCGGGGAAGACCCAGTACTTC
CASSYSGKTQYF
>TRBV28|NA|TRBJ2-1|TRBD2
TGTGCCAGCAGCTCGCAGCGGGAGGCTCCGGTAGAGCAGTTCTTC
CASSSQREAPVEQFF
>TRBV11-3|NA|TRBJ2-1|NA
TGTGCCAGCAGCCCGCGGGTTAGCTCCTACAATGAGCAGTTCTTC
CASSPRVSSYNEQFF
>TRBV7-9|once|TRBJ2-7|TRBD2
TGTGCCAGCAGCTTAGGGCTAGCGGGAGGTTTTTCCTACGAGCAGTACTTC
CASSLGLAGGFSYEQYF
>TRBV15|NA|TRBJ2-1|NA
TGTGCCACCAGTTCTTTCAATGAGCAGTTCTTC
CATSSFNEQFF
>TRBV7-8|NA|TRBJ2-2|NA
TGTGCCAGCAGCTTAGTCGGAGGGTCACCCGGGGAGCTGTTTTTT
CASSLVGGSPGELFF
>TRBV2|NA|TRBJ2-3|NA
TGTGCCAGCAATGTGGGGGCCGGCACAGATACGCAGTATTTT
CASNVGAGTDTQYF
>TRBV5-4|NA|TRBJ2-1|TRBD1
TGTGCCAGCGCAGACAGGGGAAATCATGAGCAGTTCTTC
CASADRGNHEQFF
>TRBV14|once|TRBJ2-3|TRBD2
TGTGCCAGCAGCCAAGATCGATGGGGCGGACTAGCGGCTACAGATACGCAGTATTTT
CASSQDRWGGLAATDTQYF
>TRBV28|NA|TRBJ1-2|NA
TGTGCCAGCACCACTGGGGGACGGGGCTACACCTTC
CASTTGGRGYTF
>TRBV6-6|NA|TRBJ2-1|TRBD2
TGTGCCAGCAGTTATGATCCGCGGGAGGCAATCAATGAGCAGTTCTTC
CASSYDPREAINEQFF
>TRBV5-1|NA|TRBJ1-2|NA
TGCGCCAGCAGTTACTCGGATTTTAGAGGTGGCTACACCTTC
CASSYSDFRGGYTF
>TRBV7-9|NA|TRBJ2-3|TRBD2
TGTGCCAGCAGCTTAGCGGGACTAGCGGGAGGTGGCACAGATACGCAGTATTTT
CASSLAGLAGGGTDTQYF
>TRBV6-6|NA|TRBJ2-1|NA
TGTGCCAGCAGTTACGTGGCTACTCCCCATGAGCAGTTCTTC
CASSYVATPHEQFF
>TRBV11-1|NA|TRBJ1-1|NA
TGTGCCAGCAGCCTAACAGGGATGAACACTGAAGCTTTCTTT
CASSLTGMNTEAFF
>TRBV5-6|NA|TRBJ2-7|TRBD1
TGTGCCAGCAGCCCCGCAGGACAGGGGGGGGACTACGAGCAGTACTTC
CASSPAGQGGDYEQYF
>TRBV2|NA|TRBJ1-2|NA
TGTGCCAGCAAGACAGGAGTCTATGGCTACACCTTC
CASKTGVYGYTF
>TRBV5-1|NA|TRBJ2-2|TRBD2
TGCGCCAGCAGCTTTGCCGGGGGGACCACCGGGGAGCTGTTTTTT
CASSFAGGTTGELFF
>TRBV6-5|NA|TRBJ1-2|NA
TGTGCCAGCAGTCCCGGGACCCAATATGGCTACACCTTC
CASSPGTQYGYTF
>TRBV30|NA|TRBJ2-7|TRBD1
TGTGCCTGGAGAACACAGGGGAACGGAGCTGGAGACTGGGTGCAGTACTTC
CAWRTQGNGAGDWVQYF
>TRBV7-9|NA|TRBJ2-7|NA
TGTGCCAGCAGCCCCTCCCCTACAGGGCACGAGCAGTACTTC
CASSPSPTGHEQYF
>TRBV6-1|once|TRBJ2-7|TRBD2
TGTGCCAGCAGTCCTGCCCCCGGGAGGTTCTACGAGCAGTACTTC
CASSPAPGRFYEQYF
>TRBV19|NA|TRBJ2-1|TRBD2
TGTGCCAGTAGTTCAAGCCGACTAGCCTGGGGCAATGAGCAGTTCTTC
CASSSSRLAWGNEQFF
>TRBV27|NA|TRBJ2-2|TRBD1
TGTGCCAGCAGTAAGACAGGGGGACCCGGGGAGCTGTTTTTT
CASSKTGGPGELFF
>TRBV18|NA|TRBJ1-2|TRBD1
TGTGCCAGCTCCCCGAACTTGGGACAGCAAGATGGCTACACCTTC
CASSPNLGQQDGYTF
>TRBV11-2|NA|TRBJ2-7|NA
TGTGCCAGCAGCCCTCTCCCCCGCCCAAGCGAGCAGTACTTC
CASSPLPRPSEQYF
>TRBV11-2|NA|TRBJ2-7|NA
TGTGCCAGCAGCTCCTACGAATCGTCCTACGAGCAGTACTTC
CASSSYESSYEQYF
>TRBV15|NA|TRBJ2-3|TRBD2
TGTGCCACCAGCAGAGACGGACTAGCGGGACCCGCAACTCTCACAGATACGCAGTATTTT
CATSRDGLAGPATLTDTQYF
>TRBV5-1|NA|TRBJ1-2|TRBD1
TGCGCCAGCAGCTTGGATGGCAGGGGGGGTCGGGGCTACACCTTC
CASSLDGRGGRGYTF
>TRBV10-2|NA|TRBJ1-5|NA
TGCGCCAGCAGGAACAGGGGCAATCAGCCCCAGCATTTT
CASRNRGNQPQHF
>TRBV30|once|TRBJ2-7|TRBD1
TGTGCCTGGAGGACAGGGATTTGGGAGCAGTACTTC
CAWRTGIWEQYF
>TRBV4-2|NA|TRBJ2-1|NA
TGTGCCAGCAGCCAACGGAGAACGCCGTCCTACAATGAGCAGTTCTTC
CASSQRRTPSYNEQFF